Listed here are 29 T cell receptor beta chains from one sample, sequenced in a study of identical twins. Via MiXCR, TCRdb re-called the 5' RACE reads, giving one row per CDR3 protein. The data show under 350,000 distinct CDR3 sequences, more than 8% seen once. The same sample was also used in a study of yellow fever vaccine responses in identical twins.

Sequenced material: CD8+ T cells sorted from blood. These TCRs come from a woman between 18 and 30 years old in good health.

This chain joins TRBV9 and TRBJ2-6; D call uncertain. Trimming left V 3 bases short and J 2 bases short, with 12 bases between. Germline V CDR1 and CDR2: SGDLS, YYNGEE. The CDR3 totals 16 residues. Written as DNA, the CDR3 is TGTGCCAGCAGCGACACGGAAGCGACTGGGGCCAACGTCCTGACTTTC. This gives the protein CASSDTEATGANVLTF.

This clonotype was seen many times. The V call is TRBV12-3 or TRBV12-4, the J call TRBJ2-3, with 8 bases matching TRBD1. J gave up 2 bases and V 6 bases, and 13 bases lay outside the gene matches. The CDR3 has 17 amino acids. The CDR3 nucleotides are TGTGCCAGCAGCAGAATTGGACAGGGAGCTCCCACAGATACGCAGTATTTT. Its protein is CASSRIGQGAPTDTQYF.

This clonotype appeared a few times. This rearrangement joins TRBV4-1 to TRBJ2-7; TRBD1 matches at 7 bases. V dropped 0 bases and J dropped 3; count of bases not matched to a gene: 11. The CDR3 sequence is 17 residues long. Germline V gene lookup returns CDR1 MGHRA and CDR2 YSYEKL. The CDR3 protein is CASSQDPQTGLLYEQYF. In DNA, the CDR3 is TGCGCCAGCAGCCAAGATCCGCAGACAGGGCTTCTCTACGAGCAGTACTTC.

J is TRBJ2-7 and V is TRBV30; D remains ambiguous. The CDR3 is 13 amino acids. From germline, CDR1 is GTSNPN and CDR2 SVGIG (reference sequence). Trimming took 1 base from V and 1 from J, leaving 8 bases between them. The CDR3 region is CAWSGYKSYEQYF. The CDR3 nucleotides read TGTGCCTGGAGTGGGTATAAATCCTACGAGCAGTACTTC.

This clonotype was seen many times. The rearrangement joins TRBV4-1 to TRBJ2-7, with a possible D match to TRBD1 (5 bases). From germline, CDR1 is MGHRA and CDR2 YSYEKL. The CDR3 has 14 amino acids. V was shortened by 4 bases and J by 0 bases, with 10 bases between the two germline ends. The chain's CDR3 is CASSPLDNSYEQYF. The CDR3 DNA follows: TGCGCCAGCAGCCCGTTGGACAACTCCTACGAGCAGTACTTC.

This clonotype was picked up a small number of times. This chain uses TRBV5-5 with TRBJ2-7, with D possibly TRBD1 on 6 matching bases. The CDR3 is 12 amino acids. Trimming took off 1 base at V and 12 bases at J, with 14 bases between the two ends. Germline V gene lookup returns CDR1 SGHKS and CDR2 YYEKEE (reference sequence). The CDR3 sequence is CASSLFEGGMYF. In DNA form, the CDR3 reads TGTGCCAGCAGCTTGTTCGAAGGGGGTATGTACTTC.

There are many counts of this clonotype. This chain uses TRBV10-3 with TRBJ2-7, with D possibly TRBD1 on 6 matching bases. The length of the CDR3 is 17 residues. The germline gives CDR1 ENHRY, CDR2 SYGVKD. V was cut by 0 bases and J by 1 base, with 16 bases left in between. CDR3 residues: CAISESQTGLGSYEQYF. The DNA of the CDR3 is TGTGCCATCAGTGAGTCGCAAACAGGGCTAGGGTCCTACGAGCAGTACTTC.

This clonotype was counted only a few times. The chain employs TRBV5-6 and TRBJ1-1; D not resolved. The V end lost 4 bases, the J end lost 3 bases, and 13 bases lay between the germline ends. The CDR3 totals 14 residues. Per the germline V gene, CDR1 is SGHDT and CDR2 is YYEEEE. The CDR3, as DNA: TGTGCCAGCAGCCCGAACTGGGAGGACACTGAAGCTTTCTTT. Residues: CASSPNWEDTEAFF.

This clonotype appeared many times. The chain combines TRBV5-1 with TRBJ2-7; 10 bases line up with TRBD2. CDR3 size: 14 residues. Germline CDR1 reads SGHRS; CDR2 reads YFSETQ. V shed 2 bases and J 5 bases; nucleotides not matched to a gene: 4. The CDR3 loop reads CASSFSGGTHEQYF. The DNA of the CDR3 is TGCGCCAGCAGCTTTAGCGGGGGGACCCACGAGCAGTACTTC.

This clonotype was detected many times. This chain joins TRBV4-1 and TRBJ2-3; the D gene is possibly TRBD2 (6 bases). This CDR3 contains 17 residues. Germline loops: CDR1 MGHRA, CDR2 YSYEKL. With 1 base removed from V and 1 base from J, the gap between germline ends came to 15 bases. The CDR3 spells CASSQGARERGTDTQYF. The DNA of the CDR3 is TGCGCCAGCAGCCAAGGAGCGAGGGAGCGGGGCACAGATACGCAGTATTTT.

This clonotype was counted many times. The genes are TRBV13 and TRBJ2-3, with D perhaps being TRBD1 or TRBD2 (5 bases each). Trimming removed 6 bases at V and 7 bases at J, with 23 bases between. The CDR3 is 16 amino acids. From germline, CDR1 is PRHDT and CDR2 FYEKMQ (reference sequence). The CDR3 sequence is CASRVRGAQPVNTQYF. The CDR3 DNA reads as TGTGCCAGCAGAGTTAGAGGGGCCCAACCGGTCAATACGCAGTATTTT.

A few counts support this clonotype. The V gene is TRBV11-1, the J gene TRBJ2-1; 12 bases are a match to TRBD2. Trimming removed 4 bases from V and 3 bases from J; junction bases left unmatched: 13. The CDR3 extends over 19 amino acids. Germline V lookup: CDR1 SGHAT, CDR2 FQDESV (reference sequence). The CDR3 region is CASSSTVLTSGRLYNEQFF. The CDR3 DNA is TGTGCCAGCAGCTCTACGGTACTCACTAGCGGGAGGCTCTACAATGAGCAGTTCTTC.

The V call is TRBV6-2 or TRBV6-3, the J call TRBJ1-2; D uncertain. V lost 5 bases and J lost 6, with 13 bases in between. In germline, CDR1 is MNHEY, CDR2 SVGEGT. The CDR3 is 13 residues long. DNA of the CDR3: TGTGCCAGCAGTATCTGGACGGCCGATGGCTACACCTTC. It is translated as CASSIWTADGYTF.

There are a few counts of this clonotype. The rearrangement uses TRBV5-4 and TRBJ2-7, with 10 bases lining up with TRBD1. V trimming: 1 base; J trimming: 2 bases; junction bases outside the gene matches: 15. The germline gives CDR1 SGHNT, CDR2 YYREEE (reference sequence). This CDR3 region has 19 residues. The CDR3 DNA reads TGTGCCAGCAGCTTGCCGGGACAGGGGCGATCGTGGGCTACCTACGAGCAGTACTTC. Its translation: CASSLPGQGRSWATYEQYF.

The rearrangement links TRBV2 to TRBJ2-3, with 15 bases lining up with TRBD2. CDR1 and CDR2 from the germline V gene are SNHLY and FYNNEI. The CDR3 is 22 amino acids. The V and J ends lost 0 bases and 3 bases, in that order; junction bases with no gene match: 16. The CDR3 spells CASSEALRSGTSGRQLTDTQYF. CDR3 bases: TGTGCCAGCAGTGAAGCGCTTCGATCAGGGACTAGCGGGAGGCAACTAACAGATACGCAGTATTTT.

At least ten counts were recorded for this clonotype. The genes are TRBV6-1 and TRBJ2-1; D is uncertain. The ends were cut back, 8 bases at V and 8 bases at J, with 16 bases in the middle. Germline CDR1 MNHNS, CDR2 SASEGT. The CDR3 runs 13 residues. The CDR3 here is CASAPPLKDEQFF. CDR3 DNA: TGTGCCAGCGCTCCACCCCTTAAGGATGAGCAGTTCTTC.

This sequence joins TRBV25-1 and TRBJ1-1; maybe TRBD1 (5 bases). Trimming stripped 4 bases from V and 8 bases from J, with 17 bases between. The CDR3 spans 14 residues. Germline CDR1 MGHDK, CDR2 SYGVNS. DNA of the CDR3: TGTGCCAGCAGTGTGGCCGGGGGGGGTGCCGAAGCTTTCTTT. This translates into CASSVAGGGAEAFF. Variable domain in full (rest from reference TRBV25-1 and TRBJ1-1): EADIYQTPRYLVIGTGKKITLECSQTMGHDKMYWYQQDPGMELHLIHYSYGVNSTEKGDLSSESTVSRIRTEHFPLTLESARPSHTSQYLCASSVAGGGAEAFFGQGTRLTVV.

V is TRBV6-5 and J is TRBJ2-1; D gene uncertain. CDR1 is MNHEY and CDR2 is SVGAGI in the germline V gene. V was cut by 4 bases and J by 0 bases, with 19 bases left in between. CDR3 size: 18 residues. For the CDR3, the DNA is TGTGCCAGCAGTTCCCTTCTTGTTGGAGAGGCCTCCTACAATGAGCAGTTCTTC. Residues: CASSSLLVGEASYNEQFF.

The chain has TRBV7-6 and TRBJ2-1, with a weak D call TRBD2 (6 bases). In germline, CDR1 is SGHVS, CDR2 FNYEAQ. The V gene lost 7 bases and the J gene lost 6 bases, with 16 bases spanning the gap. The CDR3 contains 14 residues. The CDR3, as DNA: TGTGCCAGCACCTTGGGAGGCTCGCGCAATGAGCAGTTCTTC. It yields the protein CASTLGGSRNEQFF.

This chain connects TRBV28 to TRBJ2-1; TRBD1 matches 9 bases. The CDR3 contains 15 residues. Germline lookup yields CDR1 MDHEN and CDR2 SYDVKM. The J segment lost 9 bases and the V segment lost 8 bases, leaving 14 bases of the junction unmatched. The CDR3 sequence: CASYIPGQGSGEQFF. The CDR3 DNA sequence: TGTGCCAGCTATATCCCGGGACAGGGAAGTGGTGAGCAGTTCTTC.

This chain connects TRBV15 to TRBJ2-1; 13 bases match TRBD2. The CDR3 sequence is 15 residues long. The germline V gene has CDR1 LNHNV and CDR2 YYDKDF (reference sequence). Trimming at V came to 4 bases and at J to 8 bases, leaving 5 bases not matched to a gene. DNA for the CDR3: TGTGCCACCAGCATAGGGACTAGCGGGATTTATGAGCAGTTCTTC. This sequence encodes CATSIGTSGIYEQFF. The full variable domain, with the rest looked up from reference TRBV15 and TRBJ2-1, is DAMVIQNPRYQVTQFGKPVTLSCSQTLNHNVMYWYQQKSSQAPKLLFHYYDKDFNNEADTPDNFQSRRPNTSFCFLDIRSPGLGDTAMYLCATSIGTSGIYEQFFGPGTRLTVL.

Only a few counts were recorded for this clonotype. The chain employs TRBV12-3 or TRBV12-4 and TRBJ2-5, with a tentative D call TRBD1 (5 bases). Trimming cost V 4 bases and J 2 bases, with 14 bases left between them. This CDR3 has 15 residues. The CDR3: CASSWGPEHQETQYF. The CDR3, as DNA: TGTGCCAGCAGTTGGGGCCCTGAGCATCAAGAGACCCAGTACTTC.

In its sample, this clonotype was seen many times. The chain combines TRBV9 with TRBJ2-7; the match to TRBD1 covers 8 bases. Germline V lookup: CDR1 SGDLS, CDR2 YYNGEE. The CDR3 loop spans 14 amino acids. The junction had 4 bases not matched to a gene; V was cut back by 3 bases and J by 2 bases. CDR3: CASSARQGTYEQYF. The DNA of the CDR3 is TGTGCCAGCAGCGCCCGACAGGGGACCTACGAGCAGTACTTC.

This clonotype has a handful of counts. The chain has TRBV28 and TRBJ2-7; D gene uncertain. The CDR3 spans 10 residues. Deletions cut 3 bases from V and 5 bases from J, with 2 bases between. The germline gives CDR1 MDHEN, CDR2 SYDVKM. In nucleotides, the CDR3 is TGTGCCAGCAGTTTCAACGAGCAGTACTTC. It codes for CASSFNEQYF.

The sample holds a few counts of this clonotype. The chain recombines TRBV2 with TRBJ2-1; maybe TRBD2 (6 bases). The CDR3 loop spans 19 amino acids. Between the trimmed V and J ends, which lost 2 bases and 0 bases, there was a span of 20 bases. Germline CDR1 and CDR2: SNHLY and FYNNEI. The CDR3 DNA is TGTGCCAGCAGTGAAAGGGCTAGGGAGGCGGCCTACTCCTACAATGAGCAGTTCTTC. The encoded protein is CASSERAREAAYSYNEQFF.

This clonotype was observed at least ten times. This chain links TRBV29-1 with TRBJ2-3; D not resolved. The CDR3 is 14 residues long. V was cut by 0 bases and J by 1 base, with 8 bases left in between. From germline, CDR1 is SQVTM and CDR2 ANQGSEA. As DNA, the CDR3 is TGCAGCGTTGAAGATCAGTCCCGCACAGATACGCAGTATTTT. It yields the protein CSVEDQSRTDTQYF.

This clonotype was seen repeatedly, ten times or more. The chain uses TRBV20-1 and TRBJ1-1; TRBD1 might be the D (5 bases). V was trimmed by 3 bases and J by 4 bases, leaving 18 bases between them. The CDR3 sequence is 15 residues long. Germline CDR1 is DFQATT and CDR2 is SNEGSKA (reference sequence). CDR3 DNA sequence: TGCAGTGCTAGGCCGATGAGGGGCGGTGGCACTGAAGCTTTCTTT. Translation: CSARPMRGGGTEAFF.

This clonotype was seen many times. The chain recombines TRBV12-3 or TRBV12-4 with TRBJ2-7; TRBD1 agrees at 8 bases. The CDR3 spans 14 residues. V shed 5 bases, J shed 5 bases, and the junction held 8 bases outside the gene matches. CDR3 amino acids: CASSRTGTLDEQYF. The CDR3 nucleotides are TGTGCCAGCAGTCGGACAGGGACCTTGGACGAGCAGTACTTC.

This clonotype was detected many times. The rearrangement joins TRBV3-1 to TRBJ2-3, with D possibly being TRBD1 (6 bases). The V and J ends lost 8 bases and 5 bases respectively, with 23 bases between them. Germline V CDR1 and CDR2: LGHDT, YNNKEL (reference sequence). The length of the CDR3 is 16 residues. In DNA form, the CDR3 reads TGTGCCAGCTCAACCAAGACAGGTCGTGCTGAAGATACGCAGTATTTT. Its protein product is CASSTKTGRAEDTQYF.